These T cell receptor beta chains were read from a single sample in a study. TCRdb called the 5' RACE reads again in MiXCR, with one record for every CDR3 protein. The repertoire includes some 40,000 distinct CDR3 sequences, 29% of them detected once, and 3.7% sits in the top ten. Sequencing was done on a sample of memory CD4+ T cells sorted from a lymph node. These receptors all stem from a female donor with breast cancer. Both conserved end residues are part of each CDR3. The D gene is left open where the match is weak. Size tells how often a clone was seen (once, few, many) or the class of an expanded clone, and some rows leave it out.

d_call | j_call | v_call | clone_size | cdr3_nt | cdr3_aa
NA | TRBJ2-7 | TRBV4-2 | NA | TGTGCCAGCAGCCGAGAATTGCATGTTTCCTACGAGCAGTACTTC | CASSRELHVSYEQYF
NA | TRBJ2-6 | TRBV4-1 | NA | TGCGCCAGCAGCCAAGAAGGAGGTTACAAACACATCTCTGGGGCCAACGTCCTGACTTTC | CASSQEGGYKHISGANVLTF
TRBD1 | TRBJ2-5 | TRBV10-3 | few | TGTGCCATCAGTAAAGGACAGGCTAAAAAAGAGACCCAGTACTTC | CAISKGQAKKETQYF
NA | TRBJ2-5 | TRBV20-1 | once | TGCAGAGCTAGAGTCCGGTCCCTGGAGACCCAGTACTTC | CRARVRSLETQYF
NA | TRBJ2-1 | TRBV7-9 | few | TGTGCCAGCAGCCCCCCGGACACCTATGAGCAGTTCTTC | CASSPPDTYEQFF
NA | TRBJ1-2 | TRBV6-1 | NA | TGTGCCAGCATCGACGCGTCGGGAGCTAACTATGGCTACACCTTC | CASIDASGANYGYTF
NA | TRBJ2-3 | TRBV20-1 | NA | TGCAGTGCTACGGGACGAGACACAGATACGCAGTATTTT | CSATGRDTDTQYF
NA | TRBJ2-5 | TRBV12-3/TRBV12-4 | many | TGTGCCAGCAGTTTAAATTCGGGGGAGACCCAGTACTTC | CASSLNSGETQYF
NA | TRBJ1-4 | TRBV9 | NA | TGTGCCAGCAGCGAGTCCGTTACAGCTAATGAAAAACTGTTTTTT | CASSESVTANEKLFF
TRBD1 | TRBJ2-2 | TRBV27 | few | TGTGCCATCCAGACAGGGCAGGCCGGGGAGCTGTTTTTT | CAIQTGQAGELFF
NA | TRBJ1-1 | TRBV19 | NA | TGTGCCAGTAGTATAAATGGGGGGCTGAACACTGAAGCTTTCTTT | CASSINGGLNTEAFF
NA | TRBJ2-3 | TRBV9 | NA | TGTGCCAGCAGCGTCCTTCTCACAGATACGCAGTATTTT | CASSVLLTDTQYF
NA | TRBJ2-7 | TRBV6-5 | NA | TGTGCCAGCAGGGGGGGAGACTACGAGCAGTACTTC | CASRGGDYEQYF
NA | TRBJ2-1 | TRBV15 | NA | TGTGCCACCAGCAGAGACCGGGCCGCCACTAATGAGCAGTTCTTC | CATSRDRAATNEQFF
TRBD2 | TRBJ2-6 | TRBV10-3 | NA | TGTGCCGTCGGGCTAGCGGAGTTCTCTGGGGCCAACGTCCTGACTTTC | CAVGLAEFSGANVLTF
NA | TRBJ2-7 | TRBV5-1 | NA | TGCGCCAGCAGCGGAGGGACGTCCCTCGGCTACGAGCAGTACTTC | CASSGGTSLGYEQYF
NA | TRBJ1-1 | TRBV20-1 | many | TGCAGTGCTAGGCAGGAGAACCTACTTTTCACTGAAGCTTTCTTT | CSARQENLLFTEAFF
TRBD2 | TRBJ2-3 | TRBV5-1 | many | TGCGCCAGCAGGCGGGAGGGAGATACGCAGTATTTT | CASRREGDTQYF
TRBD1 | TRBJ2-2 | TRBV7-2 | NA | TGTGCCGGCAGTTCTGGGACAGCCCTATACACCGGGGAGCTGTTTTTT | CAGSSGTALYTGELFF
TRBD2 | TRBJ2-1 | TRBV11-3 | few | TGTGCCAGCAGCCCGACGACAGGACTAGCGGGAGTCGGTGAGCAGTTCTTC | CASSPTTGLAGVGEQFF
TRBD1 | TRBJ1-1 | TRBV7-9 | many | TGTGCCAGCAGCTTGCGACAGGGGGGCACTGAAGCTTTCTTT | CASSLRQGGTEAFF
TRBD1 | TRBJ2-7 | TRBV20-1 | NA | TGCAGTGCGGGATGGGACAGAACCTCCTACGAGCAGTACTTC | CSAGWDRTSYEQYF
NA | TRBJ1-5 | TRBV5-4 | NA | TGTGCCAGCAGCTTGGGGGGAGATCGCAATCAGCCCCAGCATTTT | CASSLGGDRNQPQHF
TRBD1 | TRBJ2-5 | TRBV25-1 | few | TGTGCCAGCAGTGAATTAGAAAGGGGGCAGCGGGAGACCCAGTACTTC | CASSELERGQRETQYF
NA | TRBJ2-7 | TRBV18 | NA | TGTGCCAGCTCACCCGGGACAAGGGACGAGCAGTACTTC | CASSPGTRDEQYF
NA | TRBJ1-1 | TRBV20-1 | few | TGCAGTGCCGTCCATCTTCAGAACACTGAAGCTTTCTTT | CSAVHLQNTEAFF
NA | TRBJ2-2 | TRBV20-1 | NA | TGCAGTGCTAGGGGGAACTCGAACACCGGGGAGCTGTTTTTT | CSARGNSNTGELFF
NA | TRBJ2-1 | TRBV4-1 | NA | TGCGCCAGCAGCCAAGTTCGCCGGGACAAGGGTGAGCAGTTCTTC | CASSQVRRDKGEQFF
TRBD2 | TRBJ2-1 | TRBV9 | NA | TGTGCCAGCAGCGTGACTAGCGGGAACTACAATGAGCAGTTCTTC | CASSVTSGNYNEQFF